The rows below give T cell receptor beta chains drawn from one sample of a study of PD-1 blockade in classical Hodgkin lymphoma. TCRdb's copy holds only in-frame clones and misses some; the assay was immunoSEQ multiplex PCR. The table lists more than 140,000 clones, about 81% of them singletons. The sample consisted of peripheral blood mononuclear cells (PBMCs), taken before the second cycle of nivolumab. These receptors were taken from a human donor with classical Hodgkin lymphoma. Both conserved end residues are part of each CDR3. D genes are given only for firm matches. Size values are once, few and many counts, or a class for expanded clones, and some rows have none.

clone size	V gene	D gene	CDR3 length	J gene	CDR3 DNA	CDR3 protein
few	TRBV19	.	15	TRBJ1-2	TGTGCCAGTAGTATCCCGGCGGCCCCGAACTATGGCTACACCTTC	CASSIPAAPNYGYTF
medium-sized	TRBV5-4	.	12	TRBJ2-7	TGTGCCAGCAGCTTTCACTCCTACGAGCAGTACTTC	CASSFHSYEQYF
.	TRBV7-9	TRBD2	16	TRBJ2-3	TGTGCCAGCAGGTTGACTAGCGGGAGAGCAACAGATACGCAGTATTTT	CASRLTSGRATDTQYF
many	TRBV6-6	.	14	TRBJ2-7	TGTGCCAGCAATTCGATCCGAAGGGGCTACGAGCAGTACTTC	CASNSIRRGYEQYF
once	TRBV23-1	TRBD1	14	TRBJ1-1	TGCGCCAGCAGTCCGACAGGGTTGAACACTGAAGCTTTCTTT	CASSPTGLNTEAFF
.	TRBV7-9	TRBD1	16	TRBJ1-2	TGTGCCAGCAGCTCACGACCTCAGGACAGGGCCTATGGCTACACCTTC	CASSSRPQDRAYGYTF
.	TRBV15	TRBD2	17	TRBJ2-7	TGTGCCACCAGCAGAGAGAGGCTAGCGGGCCCGTACTACGAGCAGTACTTC	CATSRERLAGPYYEQYF
.	TRBV7-9	.	14	TRBJ1-4	TGTGCCAGCAGCAATCTCGGGAGGGAGGGAAAACTGTTTTTT	CASSNLGREGKLFF
.	TRBV7-9	.	14	TRBJ1-6	TGTGCCAGCAGCCTAGGACATAAAAATTCACCCCTCCACTTT	CASSLGHKNSPLHF
.	TRBV29-1	TRBD1	16	TRBJ1-1	TGCAGCGTTCCCCAAGGGGGCAGGGTTTCTGACACTGAAGCTTTCTTT	CSVPQGGRVSDTEAFF
.	TRBV29-1	TRBD2	13	TRBJ2-1	TGCAGCGTTGAGCGGGGGGGCATCGATGAGCAGTTCTTC	CSVERGGIDEQFF
.	TRBV23-1	.	17	TRBJ2-7	TGCGCCAGCAGTCCCAATCGGGTAGGGTGGCATCACTACGAGCAGTACTTC	CASSPNRVGWHHYEQYF
.	TRBV2	TRBD1	16	TRBJ1-3	TGTGCCAGCAGGCGGACAGGGGGATTCTCTGGAAACACCATATATTTT	CASRRTGGFSGNTIYF
.	TRBV6-5	TRBD2	15	TRBJ2-7	TGTGCCAGCAGTTACATCACGGGGGGGCCGGACGAGCAGTACTTC	CASSYITGGPDEQYF
.	TRBV5-6	.	12	TRBJ2-5	TGTGCCAGCAGCTTGGACCCTGGGGCCCAGTACTTC	CASSLDPGAQYF
.	TRBV7-9	.	19	TRBJ1-5	TGTGCCAGCAGCTCCTTCGGCGACGCTCTTCATCACTCGTTAAATACCCAGCATTTT	CASSSFGDALHHSLNTQHF
.	TRBV4-2	.	16	TRBJ2-1	TGTGCCAGCAGCCTCCGGCTCAATATGGACTACAATGAGCAGTTCTTC	CASSLRLNMDYNEQFF
.	TRBV18	TRBD1	16	TRBJ1-3	TGTGCCAGCTCACCAGGACAGGGGCACTCTGGAAACACCATATATTTT	CASSPGQGHSGNTIYF
.	TRBV4-1	.	13	TRBJ1-1	TGCGCCAGCAGCCAAGTCCGGGACACTGAAGCTTTCTTT	CASSQVRDTEAFF
.	TRBV2	TRBD1	13	TRBJ1-1	TGTGCCAGCTCAAGAGGGGGCAACACTGAAGCTTTCTTT	CASSRGGNTEAFF
.	TRBV6-5	TRBD2	13	TRBJ2-2	TGTGCCAGCAGACCGGGACTAGCGGGAGTTATGTTTTTT	CASRPGLAGVMFF
few	TRBV7-2	TRBD1	15	TRBJ1-5	TGTGCCAGCAGCGGACAGGGGGGGATCAATCAGCCCCAGCATTTT	CASSGQGGINQPQHF
.	TRBV5-1	.	16	TRBJ2-5	TGCGCCAGCAGCGCCGGGTCCTCCACGCCAATAGAGACCCAGTACTTC	CASSAGSSTPIETQYF
once	TRBV5-1	.	13	TRBJ1-1	TGCGCCAGCAGAACCGGACAGAACACTGAAGCTTTCTTT	CASRTGQNTEAFF
.	TRBV30	.	16	TRBJ1-3	TGTGCCTGGAGTGTAGGGGCCCCCGGGTCTGGAAACACCATATATTTT	CAWSVGAPGSGNTIYF
.	TRBV5-4	.	15	TRBJ1-1	TGTGCCAGCAGCCCGGGACACCTAATGAACACTGAAGCTTTCTTT	CASSPGHLMNTEAFF
.	TRBV27	.	13	TRBJ2-3	TGTGCCAGCAGGACTCCCGGGCCAGATACGCAGTATTTT	CASRTPGPDTQYF
.	TRBV5-1	.	13	TRBJ2-3	TGCGCCAGCAGCCCGGAACCTCCAGATACGCAGTATTTT	CASSPEPPDTQYF
.	TRBV29-1	.	12	TRBJ2-7	TGCAGCGCCTTTGACACTCCCTACGAGCAGTACTTC	CSAFDTPYEQYF
.	TRBV5-1	TRBD1	15	TRBJ1-5	TGCGCCAGCAGCTTGGGGCAGGGGGCAGGTCAGCCCCAGCATTTT	CASSLGQGAGQPQHF
.	TRBV7-2	.	14	TRBJ2-7	TGTGCCAGCAGCCCCCTAGGGAACTCCTACGAGCAGTACTTC	CASSPLGNSYEQYF
.	TRBV12-5	TRBD1	14	TRBJ1-5	TGTGCTAGTCGACAGGGTAATAGCAATCAGCCCCAGCATTTT	CASRQGNSNQPQHF
.	TRBV28	.	13	TRBJ2-7	TGTGCCAGCAGTTTGAGGCAGGTAGTCGAGCAGTACTTC	CASSLRQVVEQYF
.	TRBV7-7	TRBD2	13	TRBJ2-1	TGTGCCAGCAGCCACGGACTAGCGAATGAGCAGTTCTTC	CASSHGLANEQFF
.	TRBV19	.	15	TRBJ1-5	TGTGCCAGTAGTACCCACTGGGGGAGCAATCAGCCCCAGCATTTT	CASSTHWGSNQPQHF
.	TRBV5-1	.	13	TRBJ2-5	TGCGCCAGCAGCTTGGACAGACAAGAGACCCAGTACTTC	CASSLDRQETQYF
.	TRBV18	.	14	TRBJ1-2	TGTGCCAGCTCACCCGGACGGGAGAACTATGGCTACACCTTC	CASSPGRENYGYTF
once	TRBV19	.	14	TRBJ2-7	TGTGCCAGTAGTATCGAAGCTCAAGGCTACGAGCAGTACTTC	CASSIEAQGYEQYF
.	TRBV10-3	.	18	TRBJ2-5	TGTGCCATCAGCCCCCATCATCGAATTGGGGGAGGAGGAGAGACCCAGTACTTC	CAISPHHRIGGGGETQYF
.	TRBV7-6	TRBD2	18	TRBJ2-7	TGTGCCAGCAGCTTTTTATCAGCGGGAGGTCTACTAGGAGACGAGCAGTACTTC	CASSFLSAGGLLGDEQYF
.	TRBV9	.	15	TRBJ1-5	TGTGCCAGCAGCGTATGGGCTGTTAGCAATCAGCCCCAGCATTTT	CASSVWAVSNQPQHF
.	TRBV7-3	.	11	TRBJ2-1	TGTGCCAGCAGCAACTACCGTGAGCAGTTCTTC	CASSNYREQFF
.	TRBV19	.	15	TRBJ1-2	TGTGCCAGTAGTATAGGCGGGGGAGGGAACTATGGCTACACCTTC	CASSIGGGGNYGYTF
few	TRBV5-4	.	13	TRBJ2-1	TGTGCCAGCAGCTTGGGACAGTACAATGAGCAGTTCTTC	CASSLGQYNEQFF
.	TRBV7-8	.	12	TRBJ1-1	TGTGCCAGCGGGGCCCCTGGGACTGAAGCTTTCTTT	CASGAPGTEAFF
.	TRBV10-3	TRBD2	17	TRBJ2-7	TGTGCCATCAGTGAGTCTATGCACGGGCGGGAGTCCTACGAGCAGTACTTC	CAISESMHGRESYEQYF
.	TRBV5-8	.	15	TRBJ2-3	TGTGCCAGCAGCTTGGGAGGATTCGGCAAAGATACGCAGTATTTT	CASSLGGFGKDTQYF